This TCR beta chain was profiled in a study of blood T cell repertoires in COVID-19. Study-wide background: From the United States, Italy and Spain came samples of acute and convalescent COVID-19. The analysed material was cDNA or gDNA that came from T cells, B-cell-depleted T cells, or PBMCs.

The CDR3 has 15 residues. Germline values: CDR1 MNHEY, CDR2 SVGAGI. J lost 5 bases, V lost 4 bases, and 10 bases had no gene match. In the authors' workflow: Amplification of reference gene primers provided the estimated nucleated cell counts. The protocol was immunoSEQ multiplex PCR, while the TCRdb copy is restricted to in-frame clones and leaves out a portion. Clone size and V and J calls were adopted from that table, with D and trimming inferred from the DNA. The repertoire holds roughly 240,000 clones, with about 86% as singletons. V gene TRBV6-5 combines with J gene TRBJ1-1; 7 bases match TRBD1. This clonotype was sampled from a woman aged 25 to 39 who had recovered from COVID-19. Sequencing input: peripheral blood. CDR3 nucleotides: TGTGCCAGCAGTTCCCCCAGGACAGGAAGGACTGAAGCTTTCTTT. Translating gives CASSSPRTGRTEAFF.